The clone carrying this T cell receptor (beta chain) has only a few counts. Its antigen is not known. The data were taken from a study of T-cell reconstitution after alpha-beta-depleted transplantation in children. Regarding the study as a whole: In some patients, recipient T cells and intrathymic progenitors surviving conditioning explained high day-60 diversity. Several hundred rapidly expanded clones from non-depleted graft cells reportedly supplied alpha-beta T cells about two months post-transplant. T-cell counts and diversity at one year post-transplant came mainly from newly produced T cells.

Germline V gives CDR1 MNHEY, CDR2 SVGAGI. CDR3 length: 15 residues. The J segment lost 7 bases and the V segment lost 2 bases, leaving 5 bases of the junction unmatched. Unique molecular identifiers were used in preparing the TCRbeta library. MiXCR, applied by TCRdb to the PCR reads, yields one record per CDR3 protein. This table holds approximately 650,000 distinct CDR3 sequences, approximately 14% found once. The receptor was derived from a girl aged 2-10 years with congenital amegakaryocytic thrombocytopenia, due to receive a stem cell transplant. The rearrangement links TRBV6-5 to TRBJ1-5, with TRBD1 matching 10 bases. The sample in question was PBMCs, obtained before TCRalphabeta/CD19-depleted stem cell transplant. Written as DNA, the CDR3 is TGTGCCAGCAGTTACGGGACAGGGGAGGACCAGCCCCAGCATTTT. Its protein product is CASSYGTGEDQPQHF.